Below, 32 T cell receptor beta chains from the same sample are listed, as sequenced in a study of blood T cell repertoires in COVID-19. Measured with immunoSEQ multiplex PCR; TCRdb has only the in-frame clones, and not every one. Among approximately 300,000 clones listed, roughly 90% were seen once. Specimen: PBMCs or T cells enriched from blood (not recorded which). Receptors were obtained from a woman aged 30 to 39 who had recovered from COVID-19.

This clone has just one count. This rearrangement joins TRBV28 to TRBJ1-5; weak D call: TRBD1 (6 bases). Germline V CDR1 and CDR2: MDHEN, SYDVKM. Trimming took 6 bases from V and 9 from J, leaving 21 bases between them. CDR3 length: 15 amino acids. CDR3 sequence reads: CASSKLWIQGRPQHF. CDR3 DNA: TGTGCCAGCAGCAAACTGTGGATACAGGGTCGGCCCCAGCATTTT.

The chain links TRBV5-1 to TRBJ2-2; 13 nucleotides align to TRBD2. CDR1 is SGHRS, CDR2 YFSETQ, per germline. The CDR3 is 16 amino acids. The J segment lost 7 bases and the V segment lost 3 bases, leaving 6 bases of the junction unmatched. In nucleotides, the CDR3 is TGCGCCAGCAGCTCCCGACTAGCGGGAGGTATCGGGGAGCTGTTTTTT. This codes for CASSSRLAGGIGELFF.

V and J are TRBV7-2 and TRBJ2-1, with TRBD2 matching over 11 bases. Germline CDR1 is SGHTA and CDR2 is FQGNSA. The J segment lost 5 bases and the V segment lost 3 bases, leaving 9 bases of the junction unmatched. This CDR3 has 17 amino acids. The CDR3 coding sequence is TGTGCCAGCAGCTTGGGGGGTGGGACTAGCGGAGACAATGAGCAGTTCTTC. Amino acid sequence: CASSLGGGTSGDNEQFF.

The CDR3 is CASSSNRTPPANTGELFF. The CDR3 bases are TGTGCCAGCAGCTCTAACCGTACGCCTCCTGCGAACACCGGGGAGCTGTTTTTT. The V call is TRBV7-3, the J call TRBJ2-2; D unresolved. The CDR3 sequence is 18 residues long. Trimming stripped 4 bases from V and 0 bases from J, with 18 bases between. CDR1 and CDR2 from the germline V gene are SGHTA and FQGTGA.

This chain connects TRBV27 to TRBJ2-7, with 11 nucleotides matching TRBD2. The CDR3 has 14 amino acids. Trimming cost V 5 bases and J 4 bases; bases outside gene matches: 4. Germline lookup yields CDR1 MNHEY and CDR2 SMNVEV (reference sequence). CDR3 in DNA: TGTGCCAGCAGTCGACTAGCGGGAAGTTACGAGCAGTACTTC. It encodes CASSRLAGSYEQYF.

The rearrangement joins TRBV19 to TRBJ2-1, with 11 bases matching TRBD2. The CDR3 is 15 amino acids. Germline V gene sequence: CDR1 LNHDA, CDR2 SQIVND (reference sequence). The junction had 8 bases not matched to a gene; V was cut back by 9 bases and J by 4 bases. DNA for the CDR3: TGTGCCAGCCAGGGGGGACTAGCGGCATACAATGAGCAGTTCTTC. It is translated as CASQGGLAAYNEQFF.

Here the CDR3 DNA reads TGTGCCAGTAGTCCGACTGTCGGCACACGCCCGTACTTC. Amino acids: CASSPTVGTRPYF. The V gene is TRBV19, the J gene TRBJ2-4; D remains ambiguous. Germline V gene lookup returns CDR1 LNHDA and CDR2 SQIVND (reference sequence). The CDR3 contains 13 residues. V lost 5 bases and J lost 15, with 20 bases in between.

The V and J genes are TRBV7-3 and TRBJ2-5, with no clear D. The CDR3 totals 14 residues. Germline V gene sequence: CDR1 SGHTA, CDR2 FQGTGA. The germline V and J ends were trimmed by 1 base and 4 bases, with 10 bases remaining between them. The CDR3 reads CASSLNAAGETQYF. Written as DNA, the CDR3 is TGTGCCAGCAGCTTAAATGCGGCCGGAGAGACCCAGTACTTC.

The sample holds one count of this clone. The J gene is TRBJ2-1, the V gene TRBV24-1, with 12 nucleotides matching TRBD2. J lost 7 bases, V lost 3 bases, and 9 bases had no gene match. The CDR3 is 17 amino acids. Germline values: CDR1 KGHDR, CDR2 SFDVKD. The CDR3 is CATSDPSLAGGDNEQFF. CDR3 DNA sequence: TGTGCCACCAGTGATCCCTCGCTAGCGGGAGGGGATAATGAGCAGTTCTTC.

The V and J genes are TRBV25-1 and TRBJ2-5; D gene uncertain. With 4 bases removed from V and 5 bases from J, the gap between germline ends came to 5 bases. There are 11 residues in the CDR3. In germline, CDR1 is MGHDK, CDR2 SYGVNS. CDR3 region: CASSVLETQYF. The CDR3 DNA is TGTGCCAGCAGTGTTCTGGAGACCCAGTACTTC. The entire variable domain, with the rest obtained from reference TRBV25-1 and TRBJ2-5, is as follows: EADIYQTPRYLVIGTGKKITLECSQTMGHDKMYWYQQDPGMELHLIHYSYGVNSTEKGDLSSESTVSRIRTEHFPLTLESARPSHTSQYLCASSVLETQYFGPGTRLLVL.

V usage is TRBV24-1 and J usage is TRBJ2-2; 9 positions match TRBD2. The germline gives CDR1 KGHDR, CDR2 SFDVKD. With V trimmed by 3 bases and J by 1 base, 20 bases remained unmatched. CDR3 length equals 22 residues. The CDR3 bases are TGTGCCACCAGTGATCCCATAGCGGGAGTTTTGCTGGGCTCCAGGAACACCGGGGAGCTGTTTTTT. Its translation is CATSDPIAGVLLGSRNTGELFF.

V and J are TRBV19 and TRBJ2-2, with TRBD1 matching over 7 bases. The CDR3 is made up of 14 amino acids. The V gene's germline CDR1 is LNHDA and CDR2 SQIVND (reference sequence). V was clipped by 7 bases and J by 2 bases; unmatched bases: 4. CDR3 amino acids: CASIGTANTGELFF. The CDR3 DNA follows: TGTGCCAGTATCGGGACAGCCAACACCGGGGAGCTGTTTTTT. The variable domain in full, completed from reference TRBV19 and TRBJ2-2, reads DGGITQSPKYLFRKEGQNVTLSCEQNLNHDAMYWYRQDPGQGLRLIYYSQIVNDFQKGDIAEGYSVSREKKESFPLTVTSAQKNPTAFYLCASIGTANTGELFFGEGSRLTVL.

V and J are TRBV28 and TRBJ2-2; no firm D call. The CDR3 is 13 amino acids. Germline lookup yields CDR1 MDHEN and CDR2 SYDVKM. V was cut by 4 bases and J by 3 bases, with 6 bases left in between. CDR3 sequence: CASSWSDTGELFF. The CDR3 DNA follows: TGTGCCAGCAGTTGGAGCGACACCGGGGAGCTGTTTTTT.

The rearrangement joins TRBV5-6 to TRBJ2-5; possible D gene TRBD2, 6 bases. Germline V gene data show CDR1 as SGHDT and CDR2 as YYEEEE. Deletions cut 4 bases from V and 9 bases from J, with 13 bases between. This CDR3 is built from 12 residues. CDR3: CASSRGLKAQYF. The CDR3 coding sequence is TGTGCCAGCAGCCGGGGACTCAAGGCCCAGTACTTC.

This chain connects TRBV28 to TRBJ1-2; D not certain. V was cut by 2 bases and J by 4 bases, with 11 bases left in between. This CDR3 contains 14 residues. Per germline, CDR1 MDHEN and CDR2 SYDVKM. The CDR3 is CASSLATEAYGYTF. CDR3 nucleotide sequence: TGTGCCAGCAGTTTAGCCACGGAGGCCTATGGCTACACCTTC.

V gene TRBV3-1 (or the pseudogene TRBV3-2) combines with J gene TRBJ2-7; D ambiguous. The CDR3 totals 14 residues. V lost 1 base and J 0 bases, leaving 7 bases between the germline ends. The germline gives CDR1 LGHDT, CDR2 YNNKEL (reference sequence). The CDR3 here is CASSQGYSSYEQYF. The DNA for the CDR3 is TGTGCCAGCAGCCAAGGGTATAGCTCCTACGAGCAGTACTTC.

The CDR3 spells CASGLPSGLYEQYF. For the CDR3, the DNA is TGTGCTAGTGGTTTGCCGTCAGGTCTTTACGAGCAGTACTTC. The V call is TRBV12-5, the J call TRBJ2-7; no clear D gene. The CDR3 spans 14 residues. The ends were cut back, 2 bases at V and 4 bases at J, with 12 bases in the middle. The V gene's germline CDR1 is LGHNT and CDR2 FRNRAP.

CDR3 bases: TGTGCCAGTAGTATCAGGGGCGGCAAAAACATTCAGTACTTC. Its translation: CASSIRGGKNIQYF. This chain links TRBV19 with TRBJ2-4, with D maybe TRBD1 (6 bases). From germline, CDR1 is LNHDA and CDR2 SQIVND (reference sequence). V lost 3 bases to trimming and J lost 3 bases, with 9 bases between them. The CDR3 totals 14 residues.

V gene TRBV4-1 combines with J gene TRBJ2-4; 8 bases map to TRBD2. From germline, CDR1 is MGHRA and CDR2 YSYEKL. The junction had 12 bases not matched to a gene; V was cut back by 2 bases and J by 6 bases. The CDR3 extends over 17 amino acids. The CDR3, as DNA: TGCGCCAGCAGCCAAACACAGGGCGGACTAGCCTCAAACATTCAGTACTTC. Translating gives CASSQTQGGLASNIQYF.

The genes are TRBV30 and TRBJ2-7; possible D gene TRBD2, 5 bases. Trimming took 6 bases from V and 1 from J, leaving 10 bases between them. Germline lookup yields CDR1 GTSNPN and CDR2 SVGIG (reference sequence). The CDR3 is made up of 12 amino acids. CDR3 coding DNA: TGTGCCTGTGCGGGCCAATCCTACGAGCAGTACTTC. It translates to CACAGQSYEQYF.

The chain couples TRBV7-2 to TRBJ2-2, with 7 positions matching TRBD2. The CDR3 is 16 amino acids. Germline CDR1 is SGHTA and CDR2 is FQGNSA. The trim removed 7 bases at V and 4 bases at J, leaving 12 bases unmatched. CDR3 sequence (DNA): TGTGCCAGCACGGGACGAGCGGGATCTATCACCGGGGAGCTGTTTTTT. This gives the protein CASTGRAGSITGELFF.

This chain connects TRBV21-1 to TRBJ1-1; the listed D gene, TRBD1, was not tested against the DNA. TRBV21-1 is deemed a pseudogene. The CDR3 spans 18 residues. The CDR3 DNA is TGTGCCAGCAGCATTACCCCCTCCCACAGGGGGTCGTACACTGAAGCTTTCTTT. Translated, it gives CASSITPSHRGSYTEAFF.

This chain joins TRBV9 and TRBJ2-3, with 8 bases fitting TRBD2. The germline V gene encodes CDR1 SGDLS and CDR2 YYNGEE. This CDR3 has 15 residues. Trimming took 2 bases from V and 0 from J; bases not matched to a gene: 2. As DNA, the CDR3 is TGTGCCAGCAGCGTTACTAGCGGAAGCACAGATACGCAGTATTTT. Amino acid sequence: CASSVTSGSTDTQYF.

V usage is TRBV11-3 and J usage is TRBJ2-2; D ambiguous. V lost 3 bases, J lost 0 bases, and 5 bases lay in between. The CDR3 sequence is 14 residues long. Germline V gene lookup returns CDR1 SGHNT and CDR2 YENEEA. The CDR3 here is CASSFLANTGELFF. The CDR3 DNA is TGTGCCAGCAGCTTTCTTGCGAACACCGGGGAGCTGTTTTTT. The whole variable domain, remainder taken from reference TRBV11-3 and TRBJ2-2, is EAGVVQSPRYKIIEKKQPVAFWCNPISGHNTLYWYLQNLGQGPELLIRYENEEAVDDSQLPKDRFSAERLKGVDSTLKIQPAELGDSAVYLCASSFLANTGELFFGEGSRLTVL.

The CDR3 bases are TGTGCCAGCAGCTTAAATTCCGGTCGGTATGGCTACACCTTC. Translation gives CASSLNSGRYGYTF. The chain is built from TRBV7-2 and TRBJ1-2; D is ambiguous. CDR1 is SGHTA, CDR2 FQGNSA, per germline. Deletions cut 2 bases from V and 5 bases from J, with 12 bases between. The CDR3 is 14 amino acids.

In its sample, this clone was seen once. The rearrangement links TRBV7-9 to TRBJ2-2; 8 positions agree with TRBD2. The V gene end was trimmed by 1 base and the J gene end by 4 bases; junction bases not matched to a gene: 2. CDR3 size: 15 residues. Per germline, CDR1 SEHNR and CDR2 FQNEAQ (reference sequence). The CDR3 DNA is TGTGCCAGCAGCTTAGGGCTAGCGGGCACCGGGGAGCTGTTTTTT. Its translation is CASSLGLAGTGELFF.

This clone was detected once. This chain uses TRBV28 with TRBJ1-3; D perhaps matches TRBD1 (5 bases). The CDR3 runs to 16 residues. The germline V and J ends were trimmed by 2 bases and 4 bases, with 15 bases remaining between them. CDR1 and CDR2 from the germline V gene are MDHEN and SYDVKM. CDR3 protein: CASSLGGKNAGNTIYF. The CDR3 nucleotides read TGTGCCAGCAGTTTAGGGGGGAAAAATGCCGGAAACACCATATATTTT.

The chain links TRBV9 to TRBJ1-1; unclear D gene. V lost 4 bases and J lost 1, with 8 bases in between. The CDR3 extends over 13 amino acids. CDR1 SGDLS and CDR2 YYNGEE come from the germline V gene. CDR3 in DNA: TGTGCCAGCAGCCCTTTCGGGAACACTGAAGCTTTCTTT. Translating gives CASSPFGNTEAFF.

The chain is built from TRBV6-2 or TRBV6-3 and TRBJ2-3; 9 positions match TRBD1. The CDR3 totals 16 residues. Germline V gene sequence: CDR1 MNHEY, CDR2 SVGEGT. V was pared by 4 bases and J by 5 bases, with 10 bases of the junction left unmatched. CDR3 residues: CASSSGTGYGGDTQYF. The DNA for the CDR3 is TGTGCCAGCAGTTCCGGGACAGGGTATGGTGGAGATACGCAGTATTTT.

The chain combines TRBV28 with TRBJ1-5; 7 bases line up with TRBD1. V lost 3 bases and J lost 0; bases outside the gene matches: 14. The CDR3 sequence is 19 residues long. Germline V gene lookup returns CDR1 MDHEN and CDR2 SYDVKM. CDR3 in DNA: TGTGCCAGCAGTTTCCCTGACAGGGTCAGCTTTTATAGCAATCAGCCCCAGCATTTT. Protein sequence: CASSFPDRVSFYSNQPQHF.

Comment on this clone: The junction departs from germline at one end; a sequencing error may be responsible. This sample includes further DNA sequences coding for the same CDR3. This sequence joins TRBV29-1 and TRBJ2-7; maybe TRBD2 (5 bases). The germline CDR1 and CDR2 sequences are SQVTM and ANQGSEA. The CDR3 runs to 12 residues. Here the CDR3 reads CSVVSGFYEQYF. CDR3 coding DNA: TGCAGCGTTGTAAGCGGATTCTACGAGCAATACTTC.

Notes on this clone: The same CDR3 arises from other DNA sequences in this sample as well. CDR3 DNA sequence: TGTGCCAGTAGTCTTACGGGGAGCACTGAAGCTTTCTTT. This gives the protein CASSLTGSTEAFF. This chain connects TRBV19 to TRBJ1-1, with unresolved D. In germline, CDR1 is LNHDA, CDR2 SQIVND (reference sequence). The V end was cut by 5 bases, the J end by 4 bases, with 11 bases between. CDR3 size: 13 residues.